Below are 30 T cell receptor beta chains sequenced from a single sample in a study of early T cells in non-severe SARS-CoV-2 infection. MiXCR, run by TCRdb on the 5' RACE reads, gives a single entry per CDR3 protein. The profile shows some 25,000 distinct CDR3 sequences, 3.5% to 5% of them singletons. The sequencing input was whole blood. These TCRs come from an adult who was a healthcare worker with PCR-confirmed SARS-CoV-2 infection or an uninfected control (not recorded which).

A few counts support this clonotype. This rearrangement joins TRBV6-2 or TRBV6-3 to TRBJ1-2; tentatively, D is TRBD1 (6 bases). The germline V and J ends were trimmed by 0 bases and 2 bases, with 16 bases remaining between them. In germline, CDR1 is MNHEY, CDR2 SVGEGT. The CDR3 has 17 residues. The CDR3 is CASSYSGGRNLNYGYTF. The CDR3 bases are TGTGCCAGCAGTTACTCTGGGGGGCGCAATCTCAACTATGGCTACACCTTC.

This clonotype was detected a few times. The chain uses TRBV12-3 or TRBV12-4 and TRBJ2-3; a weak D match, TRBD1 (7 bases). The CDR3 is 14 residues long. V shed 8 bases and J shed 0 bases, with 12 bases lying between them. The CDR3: CASGSGGSTDTQYF. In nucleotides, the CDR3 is TGTGCCAGCGGATCAGGGGGGAGCACAGATACGCAGTATTTT.

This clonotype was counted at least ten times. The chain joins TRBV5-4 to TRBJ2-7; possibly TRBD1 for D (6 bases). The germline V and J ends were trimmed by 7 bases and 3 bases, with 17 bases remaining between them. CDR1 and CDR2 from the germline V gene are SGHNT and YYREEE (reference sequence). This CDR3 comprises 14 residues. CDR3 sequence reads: CASSNRDTFYEQYF. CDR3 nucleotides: TGTGCCAGCTCGAACCGGGACACATTCTACGAGCAGTACTTC.

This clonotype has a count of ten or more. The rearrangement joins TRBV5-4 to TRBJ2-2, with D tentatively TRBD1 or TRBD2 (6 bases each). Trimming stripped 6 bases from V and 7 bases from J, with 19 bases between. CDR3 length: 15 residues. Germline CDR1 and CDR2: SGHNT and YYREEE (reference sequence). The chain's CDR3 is CASTFGGSDSGELFF. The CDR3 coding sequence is TGTGCCAGCACTTTCGGGGGCTCTGATAGCGGGGAGCTGTTTTTT.

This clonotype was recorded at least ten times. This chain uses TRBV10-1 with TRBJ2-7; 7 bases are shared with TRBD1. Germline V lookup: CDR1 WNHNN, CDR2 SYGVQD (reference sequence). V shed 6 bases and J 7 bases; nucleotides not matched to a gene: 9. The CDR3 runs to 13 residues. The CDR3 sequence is CASRGTVPREQYF. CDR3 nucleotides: TGCGCCAGCAGGGGGACAGTCCCGAGGGAGCAGTACTTC.

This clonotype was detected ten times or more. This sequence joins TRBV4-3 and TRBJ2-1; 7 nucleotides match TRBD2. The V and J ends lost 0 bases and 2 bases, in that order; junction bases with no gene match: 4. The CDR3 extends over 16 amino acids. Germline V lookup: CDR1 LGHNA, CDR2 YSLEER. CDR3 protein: CASSQDLAEAYNEQFF. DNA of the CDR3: TGCGCCAGCAGCCAAGATCTAGCGGAGGCCTACAATGAGCAGTTCTTC.

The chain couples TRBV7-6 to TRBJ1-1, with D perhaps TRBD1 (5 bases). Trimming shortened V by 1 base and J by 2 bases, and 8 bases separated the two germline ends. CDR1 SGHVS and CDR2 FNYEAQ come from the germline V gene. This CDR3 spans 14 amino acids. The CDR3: CASSLGGPNTEAFF. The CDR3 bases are TGTGCCAGCAGCTTAGGGGGACCCAACACTGAAGCTTTCTTT.

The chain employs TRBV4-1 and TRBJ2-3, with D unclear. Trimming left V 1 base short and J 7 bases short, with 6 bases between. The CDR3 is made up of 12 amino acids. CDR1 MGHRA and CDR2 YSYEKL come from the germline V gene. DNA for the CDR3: TGCGCCAGCAGCCAAGTCGGCAATACGCAGTATTTT. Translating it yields CASSQVGNTQYF.

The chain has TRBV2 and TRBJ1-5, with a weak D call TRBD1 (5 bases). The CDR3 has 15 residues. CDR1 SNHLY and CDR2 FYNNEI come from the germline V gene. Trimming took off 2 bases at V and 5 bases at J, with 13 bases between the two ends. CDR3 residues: CASSEIWGADQPQHF. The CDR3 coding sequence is TGTGCCAGCAGTGAAATATGGGGCGCGGATCAGCCCCAGCATTTT.

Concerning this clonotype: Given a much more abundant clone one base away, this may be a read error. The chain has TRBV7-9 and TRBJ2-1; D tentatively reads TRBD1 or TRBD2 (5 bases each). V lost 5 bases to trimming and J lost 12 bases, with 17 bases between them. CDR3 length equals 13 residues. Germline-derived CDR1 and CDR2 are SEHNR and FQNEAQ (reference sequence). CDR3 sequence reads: CASSPKGPEGQFF. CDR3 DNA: TGTGCCAGCAGCCCCAAGGGACCCGAGGGGCAGTTCTTC.

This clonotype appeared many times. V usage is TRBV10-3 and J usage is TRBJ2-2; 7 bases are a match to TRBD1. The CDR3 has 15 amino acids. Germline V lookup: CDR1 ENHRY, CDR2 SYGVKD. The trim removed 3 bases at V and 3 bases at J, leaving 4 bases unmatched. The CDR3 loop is CAISERGPYTGELFF. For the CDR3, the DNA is TGTGCCATCAGTGAAAGGGGGCCGTACACCGGGGAGCTGTTTTTT.

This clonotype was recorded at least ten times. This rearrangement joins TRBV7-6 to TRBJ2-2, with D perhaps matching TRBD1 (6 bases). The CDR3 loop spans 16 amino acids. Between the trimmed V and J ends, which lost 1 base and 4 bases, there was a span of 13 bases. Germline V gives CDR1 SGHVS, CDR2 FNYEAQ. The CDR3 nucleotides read TGTGCCAGCAGCTTAGTTCCTTCAGGGGTCACCGGGGAGCTGTTTTTT. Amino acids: CASSLVPSGVTGELFF.

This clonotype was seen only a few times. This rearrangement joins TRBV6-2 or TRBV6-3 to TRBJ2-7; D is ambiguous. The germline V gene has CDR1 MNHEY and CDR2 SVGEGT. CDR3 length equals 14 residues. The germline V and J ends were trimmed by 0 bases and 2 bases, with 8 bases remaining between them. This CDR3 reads CASSYSDRTYEQYF. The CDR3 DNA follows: TGTGCCAGCAGTTACTCGGACCGAACCTACGAGCAGTACTTC.

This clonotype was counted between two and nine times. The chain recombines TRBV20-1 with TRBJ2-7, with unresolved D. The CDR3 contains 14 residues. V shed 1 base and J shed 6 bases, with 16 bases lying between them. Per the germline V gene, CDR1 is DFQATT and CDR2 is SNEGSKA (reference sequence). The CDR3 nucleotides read TGCAGTGCTAGAGTCCTGGGGAATGAGGTCGAGCAGTACTTC. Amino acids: CSARVLGNEVEQYF.

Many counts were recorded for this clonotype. The CDR3 sequence: CASRTGSYGYTF. The CDR3 region has the DNA TGCGCCAGCCGTACGGGGAGCTATGGCTACACCTTC. The genes are TRBV5-1 and TRBJ1-2; D is undetermined. Deletions cut 7 bases from V and 4 bases from J, with 11 bases between. The CDR3 has 12 residues. Per the germline V gene, CDR1 is SGHRS and CDR2 is YFSETQ. Full variable domain (remainder filled in from reference TRBV5-1 and TRBJ1-2): KAGVTQTPRYLIKTRGQQVTLSCSPISGHRSVSWYQQTPGQGLQFLFEYFSETQRNKGNFPGRFSGRQFSNSRSEMNVSTLELGDSALYLCASRTGSYGYTFGSGTRLTVV.

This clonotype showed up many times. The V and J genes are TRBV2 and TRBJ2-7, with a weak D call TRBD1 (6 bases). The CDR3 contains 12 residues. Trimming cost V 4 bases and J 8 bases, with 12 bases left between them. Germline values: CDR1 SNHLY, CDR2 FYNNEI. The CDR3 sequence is CASSVQGMKQYF. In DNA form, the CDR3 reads TGTGCCAGCAGTGTGCAGGGGATGAAGCAGTACTTC.

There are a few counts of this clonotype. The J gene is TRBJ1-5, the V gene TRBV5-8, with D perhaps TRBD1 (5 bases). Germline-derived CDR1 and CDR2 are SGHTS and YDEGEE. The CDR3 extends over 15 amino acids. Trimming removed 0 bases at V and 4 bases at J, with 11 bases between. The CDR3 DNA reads TGTGCCAGCAGCTTGGGCGGGGCGCTGAATCAGCCCCAGCATTTT. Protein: CASSLGGALNQPQHF.

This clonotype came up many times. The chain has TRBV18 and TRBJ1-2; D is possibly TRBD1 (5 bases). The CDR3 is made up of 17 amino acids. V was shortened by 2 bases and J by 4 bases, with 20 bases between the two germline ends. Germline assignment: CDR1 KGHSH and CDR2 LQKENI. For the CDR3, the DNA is TGTGCCAGCTCACCAAGGAGAGGGGCCAGCCTCTTCTATGGCTACACCTTC. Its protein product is CASSPRRGASLFYGYTF.

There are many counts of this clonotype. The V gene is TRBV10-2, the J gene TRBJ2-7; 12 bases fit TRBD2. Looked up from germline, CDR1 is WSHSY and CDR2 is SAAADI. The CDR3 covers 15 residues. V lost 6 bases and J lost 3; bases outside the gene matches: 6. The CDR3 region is CASSQTSGGYYEQYF. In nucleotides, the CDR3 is TGCGCCAGCAGCCAGACTAGCGGGGGATACTACGAGCAGTACTTC.

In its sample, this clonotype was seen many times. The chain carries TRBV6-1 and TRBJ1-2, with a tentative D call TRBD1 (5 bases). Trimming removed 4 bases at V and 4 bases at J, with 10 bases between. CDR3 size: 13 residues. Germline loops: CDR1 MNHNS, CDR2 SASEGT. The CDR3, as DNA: TGTGCCAGCAGTGTTCAGGGAGTCTATGGCTACACCTTC. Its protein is CASSVQGVYGYTF.

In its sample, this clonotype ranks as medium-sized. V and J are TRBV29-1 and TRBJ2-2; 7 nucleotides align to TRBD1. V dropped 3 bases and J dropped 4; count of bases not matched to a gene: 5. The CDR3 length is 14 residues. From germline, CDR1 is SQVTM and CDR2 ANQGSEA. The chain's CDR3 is CSVDGAGGTGELFF. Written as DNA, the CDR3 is TGCAGCGTTGATGGGGCAGGGGGCACCGGGGAGCTGTTTTTT.

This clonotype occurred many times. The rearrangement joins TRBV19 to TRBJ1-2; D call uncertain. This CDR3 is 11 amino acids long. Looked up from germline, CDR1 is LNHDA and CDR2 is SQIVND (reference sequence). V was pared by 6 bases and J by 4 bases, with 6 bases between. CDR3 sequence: CASRLGYGYTF. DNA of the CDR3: TGTGCCAGTAGATTGGGCTATGGCTACACCTTC.

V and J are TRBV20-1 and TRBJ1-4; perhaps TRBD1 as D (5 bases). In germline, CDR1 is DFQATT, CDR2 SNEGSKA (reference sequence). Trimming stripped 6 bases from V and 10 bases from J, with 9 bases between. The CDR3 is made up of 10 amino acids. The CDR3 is CSAIDRKLFF. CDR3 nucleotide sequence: TGCAGTGCGATCGACAGAAAACTGTTTTTT.

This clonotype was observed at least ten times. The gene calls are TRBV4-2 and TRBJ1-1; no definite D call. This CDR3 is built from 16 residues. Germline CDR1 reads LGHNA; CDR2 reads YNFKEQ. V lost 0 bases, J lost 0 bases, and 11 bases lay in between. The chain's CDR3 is CASSQEPSTVNTEAFF. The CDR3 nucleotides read TGTGCCAGCAGCCAAGAACCTTCGACGGTGAACACTGAAGCTTTCTTT.

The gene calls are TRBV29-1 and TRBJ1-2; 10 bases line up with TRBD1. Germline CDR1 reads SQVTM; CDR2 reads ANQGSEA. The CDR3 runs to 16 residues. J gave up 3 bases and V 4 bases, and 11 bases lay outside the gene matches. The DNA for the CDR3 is TGCAGCGTTGCACCACCTGACAGGGGGCTTTACTATGGCTACACCTTC. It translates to CSVAPPDRGLYYGYTF.

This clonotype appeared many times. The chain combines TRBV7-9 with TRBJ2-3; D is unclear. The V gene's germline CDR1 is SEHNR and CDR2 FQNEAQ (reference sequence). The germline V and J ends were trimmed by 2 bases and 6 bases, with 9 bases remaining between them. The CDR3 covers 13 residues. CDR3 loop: CASSLSARDTQYF. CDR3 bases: TGTGCCAGCAGCTTAAGCGCCAGGGATACGCAGTATTTT.

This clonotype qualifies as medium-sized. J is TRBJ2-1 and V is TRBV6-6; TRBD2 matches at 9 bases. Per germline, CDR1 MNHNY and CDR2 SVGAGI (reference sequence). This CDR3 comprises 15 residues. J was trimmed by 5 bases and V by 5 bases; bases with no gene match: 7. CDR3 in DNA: TGTGCCAGCAGTCCCGGGACTAGCAGGAACAATGAGCAGTTCTTC. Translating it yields CASSPGTSRNNEQFF.

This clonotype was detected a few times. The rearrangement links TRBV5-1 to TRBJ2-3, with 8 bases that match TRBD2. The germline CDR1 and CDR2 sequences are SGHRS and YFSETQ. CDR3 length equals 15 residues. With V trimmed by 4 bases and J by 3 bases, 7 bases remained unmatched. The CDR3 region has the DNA TGCGCCAGCAGCCTCGAGGGGACTAGAACAGATACGCAGTATTTT. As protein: CASSLEGTRTDTQYF. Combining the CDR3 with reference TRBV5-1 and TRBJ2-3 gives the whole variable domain KAGVTQTPRYLIKTRGQQVTLSCSPISGHRSVSWYQQTPGQGLQFLFEYFSETQRNKGNFPGRFSGRQFSNSRSEMNVSTLELGDSALYLCASSLEGTRTDTQYFGPGTRLTVL.

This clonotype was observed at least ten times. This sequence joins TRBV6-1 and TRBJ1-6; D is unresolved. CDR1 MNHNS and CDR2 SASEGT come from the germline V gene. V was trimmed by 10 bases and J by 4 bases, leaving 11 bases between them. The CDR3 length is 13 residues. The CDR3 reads CATLTGYNSPLHF. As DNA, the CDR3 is TGTGCCACCCTTACGGGATATAATTCACCCCTCCACTTT.

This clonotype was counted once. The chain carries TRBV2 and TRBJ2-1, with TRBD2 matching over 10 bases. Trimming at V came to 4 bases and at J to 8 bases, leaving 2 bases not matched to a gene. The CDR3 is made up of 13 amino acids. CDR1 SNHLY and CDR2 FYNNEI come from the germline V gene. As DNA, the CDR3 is TGTGCCAGCAGTGCCGGGACTAGCGATGAGCAGTTCTTC. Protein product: CASSAGTSDEQFF.